This T cell receptor beta chain was recorded in a study of cytomegalovirus exposure and HLA in healthy donors. A word on this clone: Its target is not known. The same CDR3 also results from other DNA sequences found in this sample.

V was clipped by 6 bases and J by 5 bases; unmatched bases: 12. CDR1 and CDR2 from the germline V gene are SGHNT and YENEEA. The CDR3 has 15 amino acids. General study results and limits: Overall, approximately 150 TCR beta chains were annotated as cytomegalovirus-associated.

The primer mix had 60 Vbeta and 13 Jbeta primers. Sequenced by immunoSEQ multiplex PCR; TCRdb stores in-frame clones only, minus some. The record lists around 100,000 clones, of which the ten most abundant hold about 0.58%. The TCR was taken from a man between 45 and 60 years old in good health and CMV-seronegative. The V gene is TRBV11-3, the J gene TRBJ2-7, with 8 positions matching TRBD1. What was sequenced was PBMCs. The CDR3 here is CASSHDRGTSHEQYF. The CDR3 DNA sequence: TGTGCCAGCAGTCACGACAGGGGAACATCCCACGAGCAGTACTTC. The full variable domain, rest sourced from reference TRBV11-3 and TRBJ2-7, is EAGVVQSPRYKIIEKKQPVAFWCNPISGHNTLYWYLQNLGQGPELLIRYENEEAVDDSQLPKDRFSAERLKGVDSTLKIQPAELGDSAVYLCASSHDRGTSHEQYFGPGTRLTVT.